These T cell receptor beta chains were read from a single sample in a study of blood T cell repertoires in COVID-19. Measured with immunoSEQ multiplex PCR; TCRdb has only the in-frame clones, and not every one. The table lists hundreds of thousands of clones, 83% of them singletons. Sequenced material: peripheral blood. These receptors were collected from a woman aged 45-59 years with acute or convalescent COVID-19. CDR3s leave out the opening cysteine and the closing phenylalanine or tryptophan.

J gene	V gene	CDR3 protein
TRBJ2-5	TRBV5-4	ASSLSSAETQY
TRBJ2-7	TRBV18	ASSPSGTGSHEQY
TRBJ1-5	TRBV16	ASSQSRGNQPQH
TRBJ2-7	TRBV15	ATSRDFFGGSSYEQY
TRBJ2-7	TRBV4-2	ASSQDRSSGEQY
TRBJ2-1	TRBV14	ASSQDQTTILQF
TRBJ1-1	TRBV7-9	ASSFEKNTEAF
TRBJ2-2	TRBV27	ASSFGWTGGRGNTGELF
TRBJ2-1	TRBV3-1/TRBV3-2	ASSHKIWESSYNEQF
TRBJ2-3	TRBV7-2	ASSLGLAGGRTDTQY
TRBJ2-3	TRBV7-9	ASSLGGEDTDTQY
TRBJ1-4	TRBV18	ASSLSGQDLAKLF
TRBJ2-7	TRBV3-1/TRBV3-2	ASSPGLAGSEQY
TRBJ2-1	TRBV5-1	ASSVGTAYNEQF
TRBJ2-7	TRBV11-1	ASSSQGAAYEQY
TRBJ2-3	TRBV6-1	ASSEQSGLTDTQY
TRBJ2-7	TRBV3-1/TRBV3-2	ASSLQRGEQY
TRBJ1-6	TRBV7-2	ASSLTGQLYNSPLH
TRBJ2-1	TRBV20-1	SASGNNEQF
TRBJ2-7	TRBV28	ASSSLGTGGDEQY
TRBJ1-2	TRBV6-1	ASSEGTIPVYT
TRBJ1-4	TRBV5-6	ASSLLDRAEKLF
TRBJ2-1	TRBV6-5	ASSSGLAGPYNEQF
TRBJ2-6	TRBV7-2	ASSIDRVVSGANVLT
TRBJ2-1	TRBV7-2	ASSQVGTHWDEQF
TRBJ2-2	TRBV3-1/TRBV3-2	ASSQWRRGTGELF
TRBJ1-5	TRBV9	ASSDRGNQPQH
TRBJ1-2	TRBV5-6	ASSGTGGWVNGYT
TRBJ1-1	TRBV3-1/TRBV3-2	ASSQVGVRGLVNTEAF
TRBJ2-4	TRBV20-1	SAWDRDYLY
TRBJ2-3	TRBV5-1	ASSFRPGGDTDTQY
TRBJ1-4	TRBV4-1	ASSRGPPAEKLF
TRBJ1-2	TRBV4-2	ASSQDREYGYT
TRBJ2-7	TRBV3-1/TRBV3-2	ASSADSSGRYEQY
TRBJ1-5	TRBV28	ASSVPSGGDQPQH
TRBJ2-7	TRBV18	ASSLGQEINEQY
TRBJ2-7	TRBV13	ASSLTAGSSYEQY
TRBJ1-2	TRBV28	ASSSPGQGNGYT
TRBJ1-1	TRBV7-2	ASSVRGRPGTEAF
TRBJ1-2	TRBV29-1	SVKGTGGYGYT
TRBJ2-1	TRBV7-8	ASSVRSGSGAPSSYNEQF
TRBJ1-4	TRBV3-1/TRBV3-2	ASSLWTAATNEKLF
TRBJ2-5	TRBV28	ASSFGSAVQETQY
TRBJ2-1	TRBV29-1	SVTDGTLPRNEQF
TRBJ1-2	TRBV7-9	ASGGHIGYT
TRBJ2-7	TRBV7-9	ASSSDSSPLYEQY
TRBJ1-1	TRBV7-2	ASSLNKGGGAF
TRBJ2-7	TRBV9	ASSVAQGRYEQY